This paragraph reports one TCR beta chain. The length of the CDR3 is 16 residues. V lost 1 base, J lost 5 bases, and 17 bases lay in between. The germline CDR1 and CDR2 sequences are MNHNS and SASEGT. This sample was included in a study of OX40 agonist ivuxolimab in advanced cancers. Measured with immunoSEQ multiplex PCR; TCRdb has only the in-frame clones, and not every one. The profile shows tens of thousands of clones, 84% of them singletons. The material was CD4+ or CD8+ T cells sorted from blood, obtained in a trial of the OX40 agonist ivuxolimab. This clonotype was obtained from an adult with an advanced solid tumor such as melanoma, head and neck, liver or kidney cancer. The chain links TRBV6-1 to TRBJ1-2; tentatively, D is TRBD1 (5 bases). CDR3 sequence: CASSEGVLEGRYGYTF. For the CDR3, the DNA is TGTGCCAGCAGTGAAGGGGTGCTGGAGGGGAGGTATGGCTACACCTTC.